This record looks at one T cell receptor (beta chain) sequence and its context. Its specificity is unknown. Every TCR beta cDNA library bore unique molecular identifiers. Yield was approximately 500,000 cDNA molecules from around 1 to 10 million T cells. TCRdb redid the calling of the PCR reads with MiXCR, one entry per CDR3 protein. The table lists hundreds of thousands of distinct CDR3 sequences, roughly half of them singletons, with 4.6% in the top ten. This sample is drawn from a study of post-analysis software for immune sequencing data. Study overall: Some patients lacked subtype; others had relapsing-remitting, secondary progressive or progressive-relapsing disease.

The V gene lost 2 bases and the J gene lost 5 bases, with 15 bases spanning the gap. The CDR3 extends over 15 amino acids. Regarding the study as a whole: The study found significantly lower normalized Chao1 diversity in multiple sclerosis patients than in controls. The F measure placed samples prepared in the same batch into strongly shared clusters. Patients used about 5 TRBV segments, including TRBV5-6, TRBV5-1 and TRBV20-1, more often than controls.

The chain carries TRBV12-3 or TRBV12-4 and TRBJ1-2; D gene uncertain. This clonotype originated in a girl under 18 with multiple sclerosis. The sequenced sample consisted of blood. CDR3 in DNA: TGTGCCAGCAGTTTACGAGGGCGTGGAAGTTATGGCTACACCTTC. Protein: CASSLRGRGSYGYTF.